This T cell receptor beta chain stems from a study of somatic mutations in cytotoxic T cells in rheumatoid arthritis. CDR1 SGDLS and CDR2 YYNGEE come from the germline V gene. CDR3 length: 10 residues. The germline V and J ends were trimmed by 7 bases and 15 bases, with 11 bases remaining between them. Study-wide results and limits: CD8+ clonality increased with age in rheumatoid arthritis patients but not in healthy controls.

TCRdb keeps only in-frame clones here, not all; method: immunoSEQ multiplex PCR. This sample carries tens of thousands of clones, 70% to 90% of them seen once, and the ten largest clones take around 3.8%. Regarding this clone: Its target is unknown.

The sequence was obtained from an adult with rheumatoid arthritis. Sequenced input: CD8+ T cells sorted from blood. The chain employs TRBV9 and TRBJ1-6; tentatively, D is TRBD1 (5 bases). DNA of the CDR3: TGTGCCAGCGGGGGGGAGAGCCTCCACTTT. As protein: CASGGESLHF.